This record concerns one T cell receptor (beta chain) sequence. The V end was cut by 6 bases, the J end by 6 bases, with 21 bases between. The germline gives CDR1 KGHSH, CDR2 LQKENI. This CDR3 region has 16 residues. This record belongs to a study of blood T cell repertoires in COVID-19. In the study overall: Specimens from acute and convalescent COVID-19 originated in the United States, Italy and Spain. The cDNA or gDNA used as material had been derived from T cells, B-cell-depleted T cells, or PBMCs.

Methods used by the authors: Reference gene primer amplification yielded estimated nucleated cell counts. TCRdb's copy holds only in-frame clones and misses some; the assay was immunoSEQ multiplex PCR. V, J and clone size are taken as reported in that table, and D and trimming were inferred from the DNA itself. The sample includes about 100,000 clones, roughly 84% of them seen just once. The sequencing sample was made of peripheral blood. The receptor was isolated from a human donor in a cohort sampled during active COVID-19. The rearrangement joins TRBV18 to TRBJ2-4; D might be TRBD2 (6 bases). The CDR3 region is CASSPRDSSGGNIQYF. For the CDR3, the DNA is TGTGCCAGCTCCCCCCGGGACTCCTCTGGCGGAAACATTCAGTACTTC.